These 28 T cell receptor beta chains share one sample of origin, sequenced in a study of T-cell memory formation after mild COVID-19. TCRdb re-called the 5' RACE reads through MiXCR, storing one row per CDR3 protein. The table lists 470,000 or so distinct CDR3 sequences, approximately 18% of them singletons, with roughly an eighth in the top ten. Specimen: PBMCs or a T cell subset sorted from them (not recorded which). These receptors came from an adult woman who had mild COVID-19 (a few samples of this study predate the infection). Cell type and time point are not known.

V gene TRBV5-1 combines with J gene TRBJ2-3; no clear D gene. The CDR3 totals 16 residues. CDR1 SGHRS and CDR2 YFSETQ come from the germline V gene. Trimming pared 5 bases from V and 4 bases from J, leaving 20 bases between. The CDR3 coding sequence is TGCGCCAGCAGAGAGGCAGTTACCGGATGGGCAGATACGCAGTATTTT. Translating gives CASREAVTGWADTQYF.

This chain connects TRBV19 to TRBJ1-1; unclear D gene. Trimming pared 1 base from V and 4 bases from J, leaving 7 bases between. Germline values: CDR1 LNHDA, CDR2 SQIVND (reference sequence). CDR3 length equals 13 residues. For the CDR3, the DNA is TGTGCCAGTAGTATAGGGGTGGGCACTGAAGCTTTCTTT. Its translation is CASSIGVGTEAFF.

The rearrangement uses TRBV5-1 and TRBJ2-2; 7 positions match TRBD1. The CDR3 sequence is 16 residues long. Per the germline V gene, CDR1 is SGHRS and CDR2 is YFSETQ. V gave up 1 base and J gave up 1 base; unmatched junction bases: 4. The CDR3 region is CASSLTGAENTGELFF. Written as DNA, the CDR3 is TGCGCCAGCAGCTTGACAGGGGCAGAGAACACCGGGGAGCTGTTTTTT.

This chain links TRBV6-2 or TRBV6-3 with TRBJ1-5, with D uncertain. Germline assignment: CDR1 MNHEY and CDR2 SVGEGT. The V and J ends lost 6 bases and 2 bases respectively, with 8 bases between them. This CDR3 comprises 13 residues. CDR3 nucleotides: TGTGCCAGCAGACCCCCAGGCAATCAGCCCCAGCATTTT. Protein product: CASRPPGNQPQHF.

CDR3 bases: TGCGCCAGCAGCCAAGATAGCGGGTATGAGCAGTTCTTC. It specifies CASSQDSGYEQFF. The chain employs TRBV4-3 and TRBJ2-1, with 7 positions matching TRBD2. V shed 0 bases and J 8 bases; nucleotides not matched to a gene: 1. Germline CDR1 and CDR2: LGHNA and YSLEER. The CDR3 sequence is 13 residues long.

For the CDR3, the DNA is TGTGCCAGCAGTACAGCCGGGACAGAATTCTATGGCTACACCTTC. Translating it yields CASSTAGTEFYGYTF. The chain combines TRBV6-5 with TRBJ1-2, with 7 positions matching TRBD1. V shed 5 bases and J 4 bases; nucleotides not matched to a gene: 10. CDR3 length equals 15 residues. Germline V gene sequence: CDR1 MNHEY, CDR2 SVGAGI.

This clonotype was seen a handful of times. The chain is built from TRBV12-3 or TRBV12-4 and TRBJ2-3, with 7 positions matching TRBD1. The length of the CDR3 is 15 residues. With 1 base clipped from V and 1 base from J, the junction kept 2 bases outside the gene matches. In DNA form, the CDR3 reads TGTGCCAGCAGTTTAGTTACAGGGGGCACAGATACGCAGTATTTT. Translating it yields CASSLVTGGTDTQYF.

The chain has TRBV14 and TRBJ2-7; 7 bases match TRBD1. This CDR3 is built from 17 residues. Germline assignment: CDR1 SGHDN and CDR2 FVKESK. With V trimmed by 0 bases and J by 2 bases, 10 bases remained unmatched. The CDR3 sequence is CASSQEIIGTAPYEQYF. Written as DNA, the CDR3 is TGTGCCAGCAGCCAAGAGATTATAGGGACAGCACCCTACGAGCAGTACTTC.

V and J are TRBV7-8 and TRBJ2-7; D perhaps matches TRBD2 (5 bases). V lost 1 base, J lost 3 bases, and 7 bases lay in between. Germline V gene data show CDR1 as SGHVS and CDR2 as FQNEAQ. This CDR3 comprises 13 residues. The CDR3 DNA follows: TGTGCCAGCAGCTTAGAAGCGGTCTACGAGCAGTACTTC. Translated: CASSLEAVYEQYF.

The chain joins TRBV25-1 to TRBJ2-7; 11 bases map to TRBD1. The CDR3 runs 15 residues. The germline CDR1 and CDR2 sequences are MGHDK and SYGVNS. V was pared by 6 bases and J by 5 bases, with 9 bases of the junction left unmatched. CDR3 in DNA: TGTGCCAGCAGCCGCTGGACAGGGGGCTACAACGAGCAGTACTTC. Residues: CASSRWTGGYNEQYF.

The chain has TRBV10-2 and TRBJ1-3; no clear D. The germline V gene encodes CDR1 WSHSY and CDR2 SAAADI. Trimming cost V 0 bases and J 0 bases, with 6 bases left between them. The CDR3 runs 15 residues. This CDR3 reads CASSESSLSGNTIYF. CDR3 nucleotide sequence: TGCGCCAGCAGTGAGTCATCACTCTCTGGAAACACCATATATTTT.

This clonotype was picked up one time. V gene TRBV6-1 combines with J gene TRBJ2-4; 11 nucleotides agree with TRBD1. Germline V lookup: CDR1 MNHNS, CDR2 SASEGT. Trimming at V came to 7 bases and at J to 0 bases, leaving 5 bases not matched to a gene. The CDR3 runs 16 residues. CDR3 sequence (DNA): TGTGCCAGCACGGGACAGGGGGGACTAGCCAAAAACATTCAGTACTTC. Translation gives CASTGQGGLAKNIQYF.

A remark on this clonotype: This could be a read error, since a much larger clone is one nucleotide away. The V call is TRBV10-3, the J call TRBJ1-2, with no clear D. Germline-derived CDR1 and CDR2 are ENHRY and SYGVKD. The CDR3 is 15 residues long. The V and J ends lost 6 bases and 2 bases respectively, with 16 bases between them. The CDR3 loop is CAISGGERWNYGYTF. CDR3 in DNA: TGTGCCATCAGCGGCGGGGAAAGGTGGAACTATGGCTACACCTTC.

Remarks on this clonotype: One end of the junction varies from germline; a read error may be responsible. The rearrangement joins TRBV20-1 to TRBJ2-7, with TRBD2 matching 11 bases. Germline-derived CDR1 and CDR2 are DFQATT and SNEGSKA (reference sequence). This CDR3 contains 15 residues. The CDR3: CSARVSGRGSYEQYF. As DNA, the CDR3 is TGCAGTGCGAGAGTTAGCGGGAGGGGGTCCTACGAGCAGTACTTC.

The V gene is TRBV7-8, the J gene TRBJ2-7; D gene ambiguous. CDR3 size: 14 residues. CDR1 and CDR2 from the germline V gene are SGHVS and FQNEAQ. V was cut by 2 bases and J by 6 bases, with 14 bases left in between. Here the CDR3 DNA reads TGTGCCAGCAGCTTACCCGGCAGGACGGGCGAGCAGTACTTC. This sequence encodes CASSLPGRTGEQYF.

The CDR3 DNA reads as TGCGCCAGCAGCTTGGCCGGGACTGAGACCTACGAGCAGTACTTC. Amino acid sequence: CASSLAGTETYEQYF. J is TRBJ2-7 and V is TRBV5-1, with TRBD2 as a possible D gene (6 bases). The CDR3 has 15 residues. V was cut by 0 bases and J by 2 bases, with 12 bases left in between. CDR1 is SGHRS, CDR2 YFSETQ, per germline. The entire variable domain, with the rest obtained from reference TRBV5-1 and TRBJ2-7, is as follows: KAGVTQTPRYLIKTRGQQVTLSCSPISGHRSVSWYQQTPGQGLQFLFEYFSETQRNKGNFPGRFSGRQFSNSRSEMNVSTLELGDSALYLCASSLAGTETYEQYFGPGTRLTVT.

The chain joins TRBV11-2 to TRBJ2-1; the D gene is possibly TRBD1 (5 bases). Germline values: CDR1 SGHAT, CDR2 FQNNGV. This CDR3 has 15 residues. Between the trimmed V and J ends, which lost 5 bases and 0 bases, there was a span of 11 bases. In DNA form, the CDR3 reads TGTGCCAGCAGCGCCCGACAGAGCTCCTACAATGAGCAGTTCTTC. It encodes CASSARQSSYNEQFF.

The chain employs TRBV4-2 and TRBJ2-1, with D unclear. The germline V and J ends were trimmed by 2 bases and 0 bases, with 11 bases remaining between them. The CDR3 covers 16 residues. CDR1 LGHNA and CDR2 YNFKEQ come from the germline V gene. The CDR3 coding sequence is TGTGCCAGCAGCCAAAACAGCCGAGGCTCCTACAATGAGCAGTTCTTC. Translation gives CASSQNSRGSYNEQFF.

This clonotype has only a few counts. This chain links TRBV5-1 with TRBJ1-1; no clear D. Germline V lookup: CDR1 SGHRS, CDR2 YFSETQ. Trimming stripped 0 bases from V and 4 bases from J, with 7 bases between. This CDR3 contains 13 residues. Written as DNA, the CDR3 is TGCGCCAGCAGCTTGGGTATGGGCACTGAAGCTTTCTTT. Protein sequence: CASSLGMGTEAFF.

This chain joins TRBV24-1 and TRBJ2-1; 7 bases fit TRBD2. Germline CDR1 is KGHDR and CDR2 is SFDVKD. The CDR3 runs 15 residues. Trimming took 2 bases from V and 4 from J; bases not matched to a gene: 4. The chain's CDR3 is CATSDSGLPYNEQFF. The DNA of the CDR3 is TGTGCCACCAGTGATTCGGGACTACCTTACAATGAGCAGTTCTTC.

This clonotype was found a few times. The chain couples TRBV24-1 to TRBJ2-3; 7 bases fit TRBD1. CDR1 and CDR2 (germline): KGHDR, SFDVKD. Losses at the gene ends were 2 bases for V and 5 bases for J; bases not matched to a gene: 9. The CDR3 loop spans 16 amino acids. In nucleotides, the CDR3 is TGTGCCACCAGTGATTCAAACCGGGACAGAAAAGATACGCAGTATTTT. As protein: CATSDSNRDRKDTQYF.

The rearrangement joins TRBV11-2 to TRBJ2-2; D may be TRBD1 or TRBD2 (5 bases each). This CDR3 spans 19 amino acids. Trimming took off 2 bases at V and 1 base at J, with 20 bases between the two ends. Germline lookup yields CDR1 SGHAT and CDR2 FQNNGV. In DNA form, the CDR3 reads TGTGCCAGCAGCTTATTCTTCCTATCCGGGACGGAGAACACCGGGGAGCTGTTTTTT. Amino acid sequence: CASSLFFLSGTENTGELFF. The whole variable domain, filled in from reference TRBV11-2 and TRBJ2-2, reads EAGVAQSPRYKIIEKRQSVAFWCNPISGHATLYWYQQILGQGPKLLIQFQNNGVVDDSQLPKDRFSAERLKGVDSTLKIQPAKLEDSAVYLCASSLFFLSGTENTGELFFGEGSRLTVL.

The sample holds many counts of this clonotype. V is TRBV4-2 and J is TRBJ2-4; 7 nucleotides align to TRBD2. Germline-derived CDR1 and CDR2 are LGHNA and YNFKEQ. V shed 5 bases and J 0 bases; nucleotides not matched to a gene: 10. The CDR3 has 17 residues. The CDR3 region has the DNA TGTGCCAGCAGCGGGCGGGAGCAAACCTTAGCCAAAAACATTCAGTACTTC. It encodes CASSGREQTLAKNIQYF.

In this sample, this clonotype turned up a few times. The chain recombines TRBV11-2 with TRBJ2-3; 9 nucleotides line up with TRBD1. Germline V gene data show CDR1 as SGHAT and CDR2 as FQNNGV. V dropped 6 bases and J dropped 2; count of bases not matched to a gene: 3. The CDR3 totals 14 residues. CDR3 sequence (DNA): TGTGCCAGCAGGCAACAGGGGGCCACAGATACGCAGTATTTT. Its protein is CASRQQGATDTQYF.

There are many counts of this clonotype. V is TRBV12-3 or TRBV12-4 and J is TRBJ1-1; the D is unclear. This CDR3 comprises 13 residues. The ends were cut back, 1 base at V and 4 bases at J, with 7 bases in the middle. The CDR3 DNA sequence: TGTGCCAGCAGTTTAGAGACGTCCACTGAAGCTTTCTTT. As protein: CASSLETSTEAFF.

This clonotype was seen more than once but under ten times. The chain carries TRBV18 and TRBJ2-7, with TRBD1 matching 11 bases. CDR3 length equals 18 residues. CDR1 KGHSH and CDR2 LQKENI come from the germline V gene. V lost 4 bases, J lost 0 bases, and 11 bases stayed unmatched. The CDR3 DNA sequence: TGTGCCAGCTCACGTCGCGTACCGGGACAGGGGGTCTCCTACGAGCAGTACTTC. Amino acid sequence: CASSRRVPGQGVSYEQYF.

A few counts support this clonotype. The CDR3 coding sequence is TGTGCCAGCAGTTTACAGTTTCGAGGGTTCTACACTGAAGCTTTCTTT. Translating it yields CASSLQFRGFYTEAFF. The rearrangement joins TRBV12-3 or TRBV12-4 to TRBJ1-1; D gene uncertain. The CDR3 has 16 residues. Trimming cost V 2 bases and J 3 bases, with 16 bases left between them.

DNA of the CDR3: TGTGCCAGCAGTTACGCCCAAGGGGGGTCTGTGGCTTTCTTT. This encodes CASSYAQGGSVAFF. This sequence joins TRBV6-5 and TRBJ1-1, with D possibly being TRBD1 (6 bases). Trimming pared 2 bases from V and 11 bases from J, leaving 18 bases between. The germline CDR1 and CDR2 sequences are MNHEY and SVGAGI. The CDR3 is 14 residues long.